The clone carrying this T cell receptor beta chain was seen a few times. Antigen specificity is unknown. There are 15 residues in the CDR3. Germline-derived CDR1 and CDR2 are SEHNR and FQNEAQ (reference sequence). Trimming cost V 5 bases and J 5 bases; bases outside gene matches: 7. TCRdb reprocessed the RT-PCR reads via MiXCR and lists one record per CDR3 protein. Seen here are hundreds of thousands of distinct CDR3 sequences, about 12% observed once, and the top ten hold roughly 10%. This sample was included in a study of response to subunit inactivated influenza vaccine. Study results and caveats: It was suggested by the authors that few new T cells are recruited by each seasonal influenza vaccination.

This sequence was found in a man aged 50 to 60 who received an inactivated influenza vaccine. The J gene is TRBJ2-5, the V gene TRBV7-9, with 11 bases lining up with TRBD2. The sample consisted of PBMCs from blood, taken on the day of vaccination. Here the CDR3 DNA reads TGTGCCAGCAGCAAACTAGCGGGAGTGGTGGAGACCCAGTACTTC. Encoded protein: CASSKLAGVVETQYF.